This T cell receptor beta chain came from a study of type 1 regulatory T cells (dated by TCRdb to the early 2020s). Broadly, across the study: The study characterized an in vitro protocol that generated a Tr1-enriched, alloantigen-specific CD4 T cell product named T-allo10. T-allo10 was being evaluated clinically in patients with hematological malignancies who were receiving allogeneic hematopoietic stem cell transplantation.

Sequencing took place on an Illumina MiSeq. Clones were called with MiXCR by TCRdb after fastp trimmed the public reads at Q25, and only in-frame beta chains were retained. Every distinct CDR3 protein forms one entry, paired with its most common genes and DNA. The sample table holds 80,000 to 100,000 distinct CDR3 sequences, of which 31% were seen once. Clones ranked in the top ten supply around 2.3% of the sample. Relative to germline, V is missing 5 bases and J is missing 6 bases, with 12 bases of the junction outside any gene match. The cysteine opens and the phenylalanine closes a CDR3 of 17 amino acids. Only CDR3 DNA remains: 51 bases, in frame from the first base. From the germline V gene, CDR1 is SGHAT and CDR2 is FQNNGV. On this clonotype itself: Its binding antigen is unknown. Qualities for individual bases were not recorded, and no much larger clone is one base off.

The TCR was taken from a human donor in good health. This chain joins TRBV11-2 to TRBJ2-1; 11 junctional bases match TRBD2. The sample consisted of CD4+ T cells, either the whole sample or a sorted fraction (not recorded which). The CDR3 reads as follows: CASSPTLTSGSFNEQFF. The DNA sequence is given as TGTGCCAGCAGCCCGACCCTCACTAGCGGGAGTTTCAATGAGCAGTTCTTC.